This T cell receptor (beta chain) was recorded in a study of blood T cell repertoires in COVID-19. About the study: Nucleic acid was either cDNA or gDNA, and it came from T cells, B-cell-depleted T cells, or PBMCs.

CDR1 SGHNT and CDR2 YENEEA come from the germline V gene. Trimming removed 7 bases from V and 5 bases from J, with 14 bases in between. The CDR3 consists of 13 residues. Across about two dozen US areas, participants ranged in age from roughly 18 to 95 years. Participants were placed into cohorts based on the clinical history they reported. Within 2 weeks of study entry, exposed participants had contacted a PCR-confirmed or clinician-diagnosed COVID-19 case. Produced via immunoSEQ multiplex PCR; TCRdb's table is partial and in-frame only. The sample consists of approximately 250,000 clones, 91% of them appearing once. Only a few counts were recorded for this clone.

J is TRBJ1-2 and V is TRBV11-3, with a possible D match to TRBD1 (5 bases). The material sequenced was PBMCs or T cells enriched from blood (not recorded which). The TCR was taken from a man aged 40-49 years who had been exposed to COVID-19. CDR3 sequence reads: CASKGTGGYGYTF. The DNA of the CDR3 is TGTGCCAGCAAGGGGACGGGGGGATATGGCTACACCTTC.